These 30 T cell receptor beta chains originate from one sample sequenced in a study of T cell responses to AZD1222 COVID-19 vaccine. Method: immunoSEQ multiplex PCR; TCRdb's copy keeps in-frame clones and lacks some. The sample yields roughly 180,000 clones, over 80% seen once. The source was peripheral blood, collected on day 0 of AZD1222 vaccination. These receptors originate from an adult in good health.

The chain employs TRBV9 and TRBJ2-1; the D gene is possibly TRBD1 (6 bases). Germline CDR1 and CDR2: SGDLS and YYNGEE. V was clipped by 3 bases and J by 5 bases, with 21 bases between them. The CDR3 has 17 amino acids. The DNA for the CDR3 is TGTGCCAGCAGCGACCCTCTCTACCAGGGGCAAAACAATGAGCAGTTCTTC. Translation: CASSDPLYQGQNNEQFF.

The gene calls are TRBV11-2 and TRBJ2-3; D call uncertain. Trimming took off 0 bases at V and 1 base at J, with 5 bases between the two ends. This CDR3 has 14 amino acids. CDR1 and CDR2 from the germline V gene are SGHAT and FQNNGV. The CDR3 DNA reads as TGTGCCAGCAGCTTAGATTGGGGCACAGATACGCAGTATTTT. This codes for CASSLDWGTDTQYF.

The CDR3 spells CASSWSSYEQYF. The CDR3 nucleotides are TGTGCCAGCAGCTGGAGCTCCTACGAGCAGTACTTC. The J gene is TRBJ2-7, the V gene TRBV5-6, with no clear D. The length of the CDR3 is 12 residues. CDR1 is SGHDT and CDR2 is YYEEEE in the germline V gene. Deletions cut 3 bases from V and 0 bases from J, with 4 bases between.

V gene TRBV29-1 combines with J gene TRBJ2-5; either TRBD1 or TRBD2 may supply D (5 bases each). Germline loops: CDR1 SQVTM, CDR2 ANQGSEA. The V gene lost 5 bases and the J gene lost 4 bases, with 14 bases spanning the gap. The CDR3 has 13 residues. DNA of the CDR3: TGCAGCGTTCGGGACCGCCAGGGAGAGACCCAGTACTTC. This codes for CSVRDRQGETQYF.

V gene TRBV19 combines with J gene TRBJ1-3; 9 nucleotides align to TRBD1. V trimming: 5 bases; J trimming: 3 bases; junction bases outside the gene matches: 11. The CDR3 covers 17 residues. Germline CDR1 reads LNHDA; CDR2 reads SQIVND (reference sequence). The CDR3: CASSPIRGQGFGNTIYF. The CDR3 coding sequence is TGTGCCAGTAGTCCCATCCGGGGACAGGGTTTTGGAAACACCATATATTTT.

This chain joins TRBV6-2 or TRBV6-3 and TRBJ2-1; TRBD2 aligns across 7 bases. V gave up 4 bases and J gave up 10 bases; unmatched junction bases: 10. This CDR3 is built from 14 residues. CDR1 MNHEY and CDR2 SVGEGT come from the germline V gene. The CDR3 here is CASSWVSGVGEQFF. For the CDR3, the DNA is TGTGCCAGCAGTTGGGTAAGCGGGGTCGGGGAGCAGTTCTTC.

The DNA of the CDR3 is TGTGCCAGCAGATCCCCGGGACAGGGGGCGACTGAAGCTTTCTTT. It is translated as CASRSPGQGATEAFF. The chain carries TRBV11-2 and TRBJ1-1; 12 bases are a match to TRBD1. Germline assignment: CDR1 SGHAT and CDR2 FQNNGV. The CDR3 sequence is 15 residues long. The ends lost 6 bases at V and 5 bases at J; junction bases unmatched: 7.

CDR3 nucleotides: TGTGCCAGCAGTGAAGTTTGGGACACCTACGAGCAGTACTTC. It translates to CASSEVWDTYEQYF. This rearrangement joins TRBV6-1 to TRBJ2-7, with D perhaps matching TRBD1 (6 bases). CDR1 and CDR2 (germline): MNHNS, SASEGT. The CDR3 totals 14 residues. With 1 base removed from V and 2 bases from J, the gap between germline ends came to 9 bases.

The chain is built from TRBV12-3 or TRBV12-4 and TRBJ1-3; D call uncertain. The V end lost 3 bases, the J end lost 0 bases, and 3 bases lay between the germline ends. This CDR3 contains 13 residues. Here the CDR3 DNA reads TGTGCCAGCAGTTTTAGCTCTGGAAACACCATATATTTT. Translated, it gives CASSFSSGNTIYF.

The rearrangement links TRBV11-2 to TRBJ2-7, with 9 bases fitting TRBD2. Germline V gene lookup returns CDR1 SGHAT and CDR2 FQNNGV. The ends lost 6 bases at V and 3 bases at J; junction bases unmatched: 9. The CDR3 has 15 residues. In DNA form, the CDR3 reads TGTGCCAGCAGACGTCCGGGACTAGCAGTCTACGAGCAGTACTTC. This codes for CASRRPGLAVYEQYF.

The chain joins TRBV5-4 to TRBJ1-4; TRBD1 matches at 7 bases. CDR1 and CDR2 (germline): SGHNT, YYREEE (reference sequence). Unmatched junction bases numbered 5, after V lost 4 bases and J lost 8 bases. The CDR3 has 13 amino acids. The CDR3 nucleotides are TGTGCCAGCAGCGACAGGGTGAAAGAAAAACTGTTTTTT. Its translation: CASSDRVKEKLFF.

The count of this clone is one. The junction shows a germline mismatch at one end, possibly a read error. V and J are TRBV20-1 and TRBJ1-1; 7 nucleotides align to TRBD1. This CDR3 has 10 amino acids. Per germline, CDR1 DFQATT and CDR2 SNEGSKA (reference sequence). The CDR3 here is CSASNPGGGF. DNA for the CDR3: TGCAGTGCGTCAAATCCAGGGGGGGGCTTT.

The V gene is TRBV7-9, the J gene TRBJ2-1, with 7 bases fitting TRBD1. CDR1 and CDR2 from the germline V gene are SEHNR and FQNEAQ (reference sequence). Trimming cost V 5 bases and J 13 bases; bases outside gene matches: 8. This CDR3 is built from 12 residues. The CDR3 loop is CASSNAGGGQFF. CDR3 in DNA: TGTGCCAGCAGCAACGCAGGGGGTGGACAGTTCTTC.

This clone was observed a handful of times. The chain joins TRBV5-1 to TRBJ1-5; tentatively, D is TRBD1 (5 bases). This CDR3 region has 17 residues. Germline-derived CDR1 and CDR2 are SGHRS and YFSETQ. V was pared by 2 bases and J by 2 bases, with 17 bases between. The CDR3 spells CASSFMPTGAGNQPQHF. The CDR3 nucleotides read TGCGCCAGCAGCTTTATGCCCACCGGGGCAGGCAATCAGCCCCAGCATTTT.

This CDR3 is CASSYLAGAYEQYF. In DNA form, the CDR3 reads TGTGCCAGCAGCTATCTAGCGGGAGCCTACGAGCAGTACTTC. The chain is built from TRBV28 and TRBJ2-7, with 10 nucleotides matching TRBD2. The V gene's germline CDR1 is MDHEN and CDR2 SYDVKM. The V gene end was trimmed by 6 bases and the J gene end by 2 bases; junction bases not matched to a gene: 4. This CDR3 comprises 14 residues.

A remark on this clone: The junction does not match germline at one end; this may be a read error. The V and J genes are TRBV5-4 and TRBJ2-5; 9 bases match TRBD2. In germline, CDR1 is SGHNT, CDR2 YYREEE (reference sequence). This CDR3 is built from 14 residues. The CDR3 loop reads CASTLGLAEETQYF. In DNA form, the CDR3 reads TGTGCCAGCACCTTGGGACTAGCAGAAGAGACCCAGTACTTC.

The V and J genes are TRBV2 and TRBJ2-5; 10 bases match TRBD2. Per the germline V gene, CDR1 is SNHLY and CDR2 is FYNNEI. The CDR3 totals 14 residues. Trimming removed 2 bases from V and 5 bases from J; junction bases left unmatched: 2. The CDR3 coding sequence is TGTGCCAGCAGTGAACTAGCGGGAGTGGAGACCCAGTACTTC. As protein: CASSELAGVETQYF.

This chain links TRBV6-5 with TRBJ2-7, with D possibly being TRBD1 or TRBD2 (5 bases each). The V gene's germline CDR1 is MNHEY and CDR2 SVGAGI. CDR3 size: 13 residues. V lost 10 bases and J 4 bases, leaving 17 bases between the germline ends. Written as DNA, the CDR3 is TGTGCCACCCAACGGGGCCCGCGTTACGAGCAGTACTTC. This translates into CATQRGPRYEQYF.

The chain recombines TRBV5-4 with TRBJ1-2; 10 bases line up with TRBD1. Per germline, CDR1 SGHNT and CDR2 YYREEE (reference sequence). CDR3 length: 17 amino acids. Trimming removed 4 bases from V and 5 bases from J; junction bases left unmatched: 14. The CDR3 spells CASSNWDRGGPGYGYTF. In DNA form, the CDR3 reads TGTGCCAGCAGCAATTGGGACAGGGGCGGGCCAGGATATGGCTACACCTTC. The variable domain in full, completed from reference TRBV5-4 and TRBJ1-2, reads ETGVTQSPTHLIKTRGQQVTLRCSSQSGHNTVSWYQQALGQGPQFIFQYYREEENGRGNFPPRFSGLQFPNYSSELNVNALELDDSALYLCASSNWDRGGPGYGYTFGSGTRLTVV.

The CDR3 loop reads CASSLPVNTEAFF. The CDR3 nucleotides are TGTGCCAGCAGTTTGCCCGTGAACACTGAAGCTTTCTTT. The genes are TRBV28 and TRBJ1-1, with D uncertain. This CDR3 spans 13 amino acids. V lost 3 bases to trimming and J lost 0 bases, with 5 bases between them. Looked up from germline, CDR1 is MDHEN and CDR2 is SYDVKM.

The chain couples TRBV30 to TRBJ2-2; the D is unclear. Germline CDR1 and CDR2: GTSNPN and SVGIG (reference sequence). V was cut by 0 bases and J by 6 bases, with 2 bases left in between. There are 11 residues in the CDR3. The CDR3 loop reads CAWSVSGELFF. CDR3 DNA: TGTGCCTGGAGTGTATCCGGGGAGCTGTTTTTT.

The chain uses TRBV15 and TRBJ1-5; D may be TRBD1 (6 bases). From germline, CDR1 is LNHNV and CDR2 YYDKDF (reference sequence). CDR3 length: 14 residues. V was cut by 9 bases and J by 5 bases, with 17 bases left in between. CDR3 sequence: CATGSDEGDQPQHF. In DNA form, the CDR3 reads TGTGCCACTGGATCGGACGAGGGGGATCAGCCCCAGCATTTT.

CDR3 amino acids: CASTRDLKSDTQYF. For the CDR3, the DNA is TGTGCCAGCACGCGGGACCTTAAGTCGGATACGCAGTATTTT. V and J are TRBV2 and TRBJ2-3; a weak D match, TRBD2 (6 bases). Germline CDR1 SNHLY, CDR2 FYNNEI. The CDR3 totals 14 residues. Trimming pared 7 bases from V and 6 bases from J, leaving 17 bases between.

V is TRBV13 and J is TRBJ2-7; 8 nucleotides align to TRBD1. This CDR3 region has 14 residues. Germline V CDR1 and CDR2: PRHDT, FYEKMQ (reference sequence). V was clipped by 4 bases and J by 7 bases; unmatched bases: 9. Here the CDR3 DNA reads TGTGCCAGCAGCTCCCGACAGGGGAGGTGGGAGCAGTACTTC. Its translation: CASSSRQGRWEQYF.

V is TRBV5-4 and J is TRBJ2-2; 8 nucleotides align to TRBD1. In germline, CDR1 is SGHNT, CDR2 YYREEE (reference sequence). This CDR3 is built from 17 residues. Unmatched junction bases numbered 13, after V lost 4 bases and J lost 5 bases. The CDR3 here is CASSTQQGAWRTGELFF. As DNA, the CDR3 is TGTGCCAGCAGCACACAGCAGGGGGCTTGGAGAACCGGGGAGCTGTTTTTT.

The CDR3 nucleotides read TGCGCCAGCAGCCAAGTAGCGCTAAGGGGGTCTGGAAACACCATATATTTT. Its translation: CASSQVALRGSGNTIYF. V and J are TRBV4-3 and TRBJ1-3; D may be TRBD1 (6 bases). The CDR3 runs 17 residues. Germline CDR1 and CDR2: LGHNA and YSLEER. Trimming removed 1 base from V and 1 base from J, with 14 bases in between.

The chain employs TRBV7-3 and TRBJ2-5; 10 nucleotides match TRBD2. Germline trimming cut 3 bases from V and 0 bases from J; bases unmatched to any gene: 1. The CDR3 is 15 residues long. In germline, CDR1 is SGHTA, CDR2 FQGTGA. Here the CDR3 reads CASSLTSGYQETQYF. In nucleotides, the CDR3 is TGTGCCAGCAGCTTGACTAGCGGGTACCAAGAGACCCAGTACTTC.

This chain connects TRBV7-2 to TRBJ1-5; no clear D gene. Trimming pared 0 bases from V and 2 bases from J, leaving 11 bases between. CDR3 length equals 16 residues. Germline lookup yields CDR1 SGHTA and CDR2 FQGNSA. The CDR3 is CASSLAPGSGNQPQHF. DNA of the CDR3: TGTGCCAGCAGCTTAGCCCCGGGTTCCGGCAATCAGCCCCAGCATTTT.

The CDR3 is CASSLSGHTEAFF. CDR3 coding DNA: TGTGCCAGCAGCTTGAGTGGTCACACTGAAGCTTTCTTT. The J gene is TRBJ1-1, the V gene TRBV5-5, with D unclear. Trimming removed 1 base from V and 3 bases from J, with 7 bases in between. CDR1 is SGHKS and CDR2 is YYEKEE in the germline V gene (reference sequence). The CDR3 runs to 13 residues.

About this clone: Germline is not matched at one junction end, which may reflect a read error. CDR3 residues: CASSLGGLRTGETQYF. The CDR3 bases are TGTGCTAGCAGCTTAGGGGGATTAAGGACAGGGGAGACCCAGTACTTC. The J gene is TRBJ2-5, the V gene TRBV7-7, with TRBD1 identical over 8 bases. Germline lookup yields CDR1 SSHAT and CDR2 FNYEAQ (reference sequence). This CDR3 is built from 16 residues.